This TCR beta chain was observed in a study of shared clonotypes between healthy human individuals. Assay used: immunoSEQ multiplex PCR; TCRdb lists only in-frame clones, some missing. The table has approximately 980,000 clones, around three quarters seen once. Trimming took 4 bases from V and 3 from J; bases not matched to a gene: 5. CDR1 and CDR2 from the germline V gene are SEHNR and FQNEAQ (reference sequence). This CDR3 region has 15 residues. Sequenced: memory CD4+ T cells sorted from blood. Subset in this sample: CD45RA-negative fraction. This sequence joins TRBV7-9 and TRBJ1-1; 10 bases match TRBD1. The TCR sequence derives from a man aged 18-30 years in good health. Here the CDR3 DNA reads TGTGCCAGCAGCTCACGGACAGGGGGGGACACTGAAGCTTTCTTT. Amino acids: CASSSRTGGDTEAFF.